Shown below are 30 T cell receptor beta chains from a single sample sequenced in a study of cytomegalovirus exposure and HLA in healthy donors. Using immunoSEQ multiplex PCR, the repertoire was profiled, and TCRdb retains in-frame clones only, with some absent. The repertoire consists of fewer than 150,000 clones, with 88% occurring once and the leading ten covering just under 8%. Sequenced material: PBMCs. These receptors were collected from a woman aged 18-29 years in good health and CMV-seropositive.

The chain couples TRBV28 to TRBJ2-7; D gene ambiguous. The CDR3 contains 12 residues. V lost 3 bases and J lost 4, with 7 bases in between. Germline V CDR1 and CDR2: MDHEN, SYDVKM. The CDR3 spells CASSFSPYEQYF. Here the CDR3 DNA reads TGTGCCAGCAGTTTTTCCCCGTACGAGCAGTACTTC.

The chain carries TRBV5-1 and TRBJ1-5; weak D call: TRBD1 (5 bases). V dropped 4 bases and J dropped 4 bases, with 15 bases sitting between them. The CDR3 loop spans 15 amino acids. Germline V lookup: CDR1 SGHRS, CDR2 YFSETQ. In nucleotides, the CDR3 is TGCGCCAGCAGCCCGGGGGGAGCCCGTAATCAGCCCCAGCATTTT. This translates into CASSPGGARNQPQHF.

The rearrangement links TRBV5-6 to TRBJ2-7; tentatively, D is TRBD1 (5 bases). Germline CDR1 reads SGHDT; CDR2 reads YYEEEE. The CDR3 consists of 14 residues. Trimming removed 1 base from V and 4 bases from J, with 12 bases in between. The CDR3 reads CASSLSGWSYEQYF. The CDR3 coding sequence is TGTGCCAGCAGCTTGTCAGGGTGGAGTTACGAGCAGTACTTC.

This sequence joins TRBV7-9 and TRBJ1-1; D possibly corresponds to TRBD1 (5 bases). Germline values: CDR1 SEHNR, CDR2 FQNEAQ (reference sequence). The CDR3 has 14 amino acids. The germline V and J ends were trimmed by 5 bases and 5 bases, with 15 bases remaining between them. As DNA, the CDR3 is TGTGCCAGCAGCCCGGCCCGGGGGGGGACTGAAGCTTTCTTT. This translates into CASSPARGGTEAFF. Full variable domain (rest looked up from reference TRBV7-9 and TRBJ1-1): DTGVSQNPRHKITKRGQNVTFRCDPISEHNRLYWYRQTLGQGPEFLTYFQNEAQLEKSRLLSDRFSAERPKGSFSTLEIQRTEQGDSAMYLCASSPARGGTEAFFGQGTRLTVV.

The chain combines TRBV18 with TRBJ1-1; D gene unclear. The V end was cut by 2 bases, the J end by 1 base, with 17 bases between. This CDR3 has 17 amino acids. The V gene's germline CDR1 is KGHSH and CDR2 LQKENI. The CDR3 sequence: CASSPVGASSRNTEAFF. The CDR3 region has the DNA TGTGCCAGCTCACCAGTAGGAGCCAGCAGTCGGAACACTGAAGCTTTCTTT.

The chain couples TRBV6-1 to TRBJ2-5; D ambiguous. Germline V gives CDR1 MNHNS, CDR2 SASEGT. The V end was cut by 3 bases, the J end by 7 bases, with 18 bases between. This CDR3 has 15 amino acids. The CDR3 spells CASSEMQRSIGTQYF. Here the CDR3 DNA reads TGTGCCAGCAGTGAGATGCAGCGATCGATTGGGACCCAGTACTTC.

This sequence joins TRBV2 and TRBJ2-7; possibly TRBD2 for D (5 bases). The germline V gene has CDR1 SNHLY and CDR2 FYNNEI. The CDR3 consists of 14 residues. V dropped 7 bases and J dropped 5 bases, with 18 bases sitting between them. DNA for the CDR3: TGTGCCAGCATGAGGGATGAAGGCGCCAACGAGCAGTACTTC. This codes for CASMRDEGANEQYF. The full variable domain, rest sourced from reference TRBV2 and TRBJ2-7, is EPEVTQTPSHQVTQMGQEVILRCVPISNHLYFYWYRQILGQKVEFLVSFYNNEISEKSEIFDDQFSVERPDGSNFTLKIRSTKLEDSAMYFCASMRDEGANEQYFGPGTRLTVT.

This chain joins TRBV7-3 and TRBJ1-1; 7 nucleotides match TRBD1. The junction had 15 bases not matched to a gene; V was cut back by 4 bases and J by 13 bases. Looked up from germline, CDR1 is SGHTA and CDR2 is FQGTGA. The CDR3 has 14 residues. The DNA of the CDR3 is TGTGCCAGCAGCTCGAGGGACAGCAGTCTGAAGCTTTTCTTT. Its translation: CASSSRDSSLKLFF.

The chain uses TRBV6-6 and TRBJ1-1; D gene ambiguous. Between the trimmed V and J ends, which lost 0 bases and 8 bases, there was a span of 10 bases. The CDR3 loop spans 13 amino acids. Germline V gives CDR1 MNHNY, CDR2 SVGAGI (reference sequence). DNA of the CDR3: TGTGCCAGCAGTTACTCGGCAGGTTGGGAAGCTTTCTTT. This encodes CASSYSAGWEAFF.

The J gene is TRBJ2-5, the V gene TRBV29-1, with no clear D. This CDR3 has 16 residues. V lost 2 bases to trimming and J lost 3 bases, with 19 bases between them. Germline assignment: CDR1 SQVTM and CDR2 ANQGSEA. The CDR3 sequence: CSVEKSAFGPKETQYF. CDR3 bases: TGCAGCGTTGAAAAATCGGCGTTTGGGCCAAAAGAGACCCAGTACTTC.

CDR3 loop: CASSVASGNEQFF. CDR3 sequence (DNA): TGTGCCAGCAGCGTCGCTAGCGGCAATGAGCAGTTCTTC. The rearrangement uses TRBV9 and TRBJ2-1, with 7 bases that match TRBD2. J was trimmed by 6 bases and V by 2 bases; bases with no gene match: 2. The CDR3 is made up of 13 amino acids. Germline V gene data show CDR1 as SGDLS and CDR2 as YYNGEE. Full variable domain (rest looked up from reference TRBV9 and TRBJ2-1): DSGVTQTPKHLITATGQRVTLRCSPRSGDLSVYWYQQSLDQGLQFLIQYYNGEERAKGNILERFSAQQFPDLHSELNLSSLELGDSALYFCASSVASGNEQFFGPGTRLTVL.

The chain combines TRBV21-1 with TRBJ2-7; the D call of TRBD2 is as the table states it, not checked on the DNA. TRBV21-1 is flagged as a pseudogene. There are 18 residues in the CDR3. CDR3 coding DNA: TGTGCCAACCCCCTTCGGGCTAGCGGGGGGGGACGTACCTACGAGCAGTACTTC. Protein: CANPLRASGGGRTYEQYF.

The rearrangement uses TRBV4-2 and TRBJ2-5; TRBD1 matches at 9 bases. V lost 0 bases to trimming and J lost 0 bases; unmatched junction nucleotides: 2. Germline V CDR1 and CDR2: LGHNA, YNFKEQ. The CDR3 has 16 amino acids. CDR3 sequence reads: CASSQERQGDQETQYF. As DNA, the CDR3 is TGTGCCAGCAGCCAAGAAAGACAGGGGGACCAAGAGACCCAGTACTTC.

The rearrangement links TRBV19 to TRBJ2-7; perhaps TRBD1 as D (5 bases). CDR3 length: 15 residues. Germline V gene data show CDR1 as LNHDA and CDR2 as SQIVND (reference sequence). Between the trimmed V and J ends, which lost 6 bases and 3 bases, there was a span of 18 bases. The CDR3 spells CASRQQAQPLYEQYF. As DNA, the CDR3 is TGTGCCAGTAGACAACAGGCGCAACCTCTCTACGAGCAGTACTTC.

V usage is TRBV28 and J usage is TRBJ2-5, with TRBD1 matching over 8 bases. The CDR3 runs to 13 residues. CDR1 MDHEN and CDR2 SYDVKM come from the germline V gene. The ends lost 7 bases at V and 1 base at J; junction bases unmatched: 2. The CDR3 DNA is TGTGCCAGCACCACAGGGGGCCAAGAGACCCAGTACTTC. Residues: CASTTGGQETQYF.

This clone was counted once. The chain has TRBV6-5 and TRBJ1-2; 8 nucleotides align to TRBD1. The CDR3 sequence is 15 residues long. The germline V gene encodes CDR1 MNHEY and CDR2 SVGAGI. V trimming: 0 bases; J trimming: 4 bases; junction bases outside the gene matches: 4. The CDR3 protein is CASSYSTGVGYGYTF. Written as DNA, the CDR3 is TGTGCCAGCAGTTACTCGACAGGGGTTGGCTATGGCTACACCTTC.

This clone was counted once. The chain links TRBV10-2 to TRBJ2-7, with D perhaps matching TRBD2 (6 bases). V lost 10 bases and J 0 bases, leaving 19 bases between the germline ends. Germline V CDR1 and CDR2: WSHSY, SAAADI. This CDR3 has 15 amino acids. In DNA, the CDR3 is TGCGCCACCCAGGACTGGCGGGGAAGCTCCTACGAGCAGTACTTC. It codes for CATQDWRGSSYEQYF.

This chain connects TRBV4-3 to TRBJ1-4; perhaps TRBD1 as D (5 bases). With 0 bases removed from V and 5 bases from J, the gap between germline ends came to 13 bases. The CDR3 loop spans 16 amino acids. Germline V gene sequence: CDR1 LGHNA, CDR2 YSLEER. The CDR3 region has the DNA TGCGCCAGCAGCCAAGAAACGTGGGGCAACAATGAAAAACTGTTTTTT. Protein: CASSQETWGNNEKLFF.

This clone was detected a few times. Written as DNA, the CDR3 is TGTGCCAGCAGTTACGTGAGGGGGTCCGGCCCTCAGCATTTT. This sequence encodes CASSYVRGSGPQHF. The V call is TRBV6-7, the J call TRBJ1-5, with D possibly being TRBD1 (6 bases). TRBV6-7 is assigned to the ORF class and has an uncertain function. The length of the CDR3 is 14 residues. V lost 2 bases to trimming and J lost 13 bases, with 18 bases between them.

The CDR3 DNA follows: TGCGCCAGCGCACCGGGACAGGGAGATGAAAAACTGTTTTTT. Translating gives CASAPGQGDEKLFF. This chain uses TRBV4-1 with TRBJ1-4; 9 bases match TRBD1. Looked up from germline, CDR1 is MGHRA and CDR2 is YSYEKL. J lost 6 bases, V lost 8 bases, and 7 bases had no gene match. This CDR3 contains 14 residues.

This clone ranks as medium-sized. This chain uses TRBV7-9 with TRBJ1-2, with a weak D call TRBD1 (6 bases). CDR1 and CDR2 (germline): SEHNR, FQNEAQ (reference sequence). There are 14 residues in the CDR3. V was trimmed by 4 bases and J by 5 bases, leaving 14 bases between them. CDR3 in amino acids: CASSSRGIRYGYTF. Written as DNA, the CDR3 is TGTGCCAGCAGCTCTAGGGGGATTCGGTATGGCTACACCTTC.

The chain combines TRBV28 with TRBJ1-1; possibly TRBD1 for D (5 bases). The V gene lost 5 bases and the J gene lost 0 bases, with 7 bases spanning the gap. The CDR3 runs 13 residues. The germline CDR1 and CDR2 sequences are MDHEN and SYDVKM. CDR3 region: CASSPTVNTEAFF. The CDR3, as DNA: TGTGCCAGCAGTCCGACAGTGAACACTGAAGCTTTCTTT. The full variable domain, with the rest looked up from reference TRBV28 and TRBJ1-1, is DVKVTQSSRYLVKRTGEKVFLECVQDMDHENMFWYRQDPGLGLRLIYFSYDVKMKEKGDIPEGYSVSREKKERFSLILESASTNQTSMYLCASSPTVNTEAFFGQGTRLTVV.

This clone was seen a few times. The chain uses TRBV10-3 and TRBJ1-2, with TRBD1 matching 7 bases. From germline, CDR1 is ENHRY and CDR2 SYGVKD. CDR3 length equals 14 residues. V trimming: 4 bases; J trimming: 2 bases; junction bases outside the gene matches: 4. The CDR3 coding sequence is TGTGCCATCAGTGGCGGGGACAGAAACTATGGCTACACCTTC. This sequence encodes CAISGGDRNYGYTF.

This sequence joins TRBV4-1 and TRBJ1-5; tentatively, D is TRBD1 (6 bases). Germline V gene lookup returns CDR1 MGHRA and CDR2 YSYEKL. CDR3 length: 15 residues. V was pared by 1 base and J by 6 bases, with 13 bases between. The CDR3 region is CASSQVRGAIQPQHF. CDR3 sequence (DNA): TGCGCCAGCAGCCAAGTGCGGGGGGCTATTCAGCCCCAGCATTTT.

The chain links TRBV27 to TRBJ1-2; TRBD1 agrees at 7 bases. Trimming took 5 bases from V and 2 from J; bases not matched to a gene: 8. This CDR3 spans 15 amino acids. Germline V gene sequence: CDR1 MNHEY, CDR2 SMNVEV (reference sequence). CDR3 region: CASSKRGTENYGYTF. The CDR3 DNA follows: TGTGCCAGCAGTAAACGGGGGACAGAGAACTATGGCTACACCTTC.

Only one count was recorded for this clone. DNA of the CDR3: TGTGCCAGCTCAACGTGGACAGGGGACTATGGCTACACCTTC. This codes for CASSTWTGDYGYTF. The V call is TRBV28, the J call TRBJ1-2; 9 bases are shared with TRBD1. With V trimmed by 8 bases and J by 3 bases, 7 bases remained unmatched. The CDR3 has 14 amino acids. Per germline, CDR1 MDHEN and CDR2 SYDVKM.

This chain links TRBV10-3 with TRBJ1-1; TRBD1 matches 10 bases. J gave up 6 bases and V 5 bases, and 3 bases lay outside the gene matches. Germline CDR1 is ENHRY and CDR2 is SYGVKD. The CDR3 extends over 13 amino acids. The CDR3 DNA follows: TGTGCCATCAGTAGACAGGGGGCCCCTGAAGCTTTCTTT. Protein sequence: CAISRQGAPEAFF.

The genes are TRBV28 and TRBJ2-5; the D gene is possibly TRBD1 (5 bases). V lost 2 bases to trimming and J lost 4 bases, with 14 bases between them. The CDR3 extends over 15 amino acids. Germline V gives CDR1 MDHEN, CDR2 SYDVKM. CDR3 DNA sequence: TGTGCCAGCAGTTTAAAGCAGGGTGTTCGAGAGACCCAGTACTTC. Its translation is CASSLKQGVRETQYF.

This chain connects TRBV19 to TRBJ2-7; TRBD2 aligns across 7 bases. V lost 5 bases to trimming and J lost 12 bases; unmatched junction nucleotides: 7. The CDR3 totals 11 residues. Germline V gives CDR1 LNHDA, CDR2 SQIVND (reference sequence). CDR3 residues: CASSAGAAPYF. The CDR3 DNA reads TGTGCCAGTAGTGCGGGAGCGGCGCCGTACTTC.

This CDR3 is CASSEVEGVSGRRGEQYF. The CDR3 region has the DNA TGTGCCAGCAGTGAAGTAGAGGGGGTCAGCGGGAGGAGGGGCGAGCAGTACTTC. This chain uses TRBV6-1 with TRBJ2-7; the match to TRBD2 covers 9 bases. V lost 1 base, J lost 6 bases, and 16 bases stayed unmatched. The CDR3 sequence is 18 residues long. The germline CDR1 and CDR2 sequences are MNHNS and SASEGT.